The present entry profiles one T cell receptor (beta chain) with its context. The template was genomic DNA from peripheral blood, not RNA. Germline CDR1 is MGHRA and CDR2 is YSYEKL. Deletions cut 0 bases from V and 7 bases from J, with 18 bases between. The CDR3 covers 16 residues. These data are taken from a study of T cell repertoires in aging, cancer and after chemotherapy. A mixed TRB-A/B primer pool amplified rearranged TRB by multiplex touch-down PCR. TCRdb analysed the multiplex PCR reads with MiXCR anew, one entry per CDR3 protein. The data hold fewer than 15,000 distinct CDR3 sequences, with approximately 25% observed a single time.

The sequenced sample consisted of blood. This clonotype was sampled from a human donor in good health. V usage is TRBV4-1 and J usage is TRBJ1-2; tentatively, D is TRBD1 (6 bases). This CDR3 reads CASSQDSTGHPSGYTF. The CDR3 DNA is TGCGCCAGCAGCCAAGATAGCACAGGGCACCCCTCTGGCTACACCTTC.